A single sample gave rise to the 29 T cell receptor beta chains below, sequenced in a study of shared clonotypes between healthy human individuals. TCRdb's table, derived via immunoSEQ multiplex PCR, lists solely in-frame clones and lacks some. The sample consists of roughly 2,300,000 clones, around 93% of them appearing once. Sequenced: naive CD4+ T cells from PBMCs. Sample subset: CD45RA+ positively selected. All receptors derive from a man between 18 and 35 years old in good health. Some clones in this sample may be carry-over from other donors' samples.

CDR3 nucleotides: TGTGCCAGCGCCGCACCGCGGAGTACCGGGGAGCTGTTTTTT. This gives the protein CASAAPRSTGELFF. The rearrangement joins TRBV18 to TRBJ2-2; no reliable D call. This CDR3 contains 14 residues. Looked up from germline, CDR1 is KGHSH and CDR2 is LQKENI. The V gene lost 8 bases and the J gene lost 5 bases, with 15 bases spanning the gap.

The chain couples TRBV6-1 to TRBJ2-7, with D perhaps assigned TRBD1 or TRBD2 (5 bases each). Trimming removed 4 bases at V and 3 bases at J, with 16 bases between. Germline V CDR1 and CDR2: MNHNS, SASEGT. This CDR3 region has 15 residues. As DNA, the CDR3 is TGTGCCAGCAGTGCGAGGGTGCAGGGCCTCTACGAGCAGTACTTC. Amino acid sequence: CASSARVQGLYEQYF.

The chain is built from TRBV7-2 and TRBJ2-2; D uncertain. The CDR3 consists of 16 residues. Trimming shortened V by 5 bases and J by 6 bases, and 19 bases separated the two germline ends. Germline CDR1 SGHTA, CDR2 FQGNSA. CDR3 protein: CASSLGHRKGAGELFF. Here the CDR3 DNA reads TGTGCCAGCAGCCTAGGTCACCGGAAGGGTGCCGGGGAGCTGTTTTTT. The full variable domain, in which reference TRBV7-2 and TRBJ2-2 provide the parts outside the CDR3, is GAGVSQSPSNKVTEKGKDVELRCDPISGHTALYWYRQSLGQGLEFLIYFQGNSAPDKSGLPSDRFSAERTGGSVSTLTIQRTQQEDSAVYLCASSLGHRKGAGELFFGEGSRLTVL.

The chain employs TRBV7-2 and TRBJ2-5; TRBD1 might be the D (6 bases). The end of the DNA fits TRBJ2-7 better, so the J call may be wrong. The CDR3 spans 15 residues. Germline CDR1 reads SGHTA; CDR2 reads FQGNSA. In DNA, the CDR3 is TGTGCCAGCAGCTTCCAACCCCAGGGGCCCTACGAGCAGTACTTC. Its translation is CASSFQPQGPYEQYF.

The V call is TRBV11-2, the J call TRBJ1-2; possibly TRBD1 for D (5 bases). Germline CDR1 reads SGHAT; CDR2 reads FQNNGV. V lost 5 bases and J lost 0, with 10 bases in between. There are 14 residues in the CDR3. CDR3 bases: TGTGCCAGCAGCCAGGGACTTTCTAACTATGGCTACACCTTC. This gives the protein CASSQGLSNYGYTF.

The chain uses TRBV7-3 and TRBJ2-6; TRBD1 aligns across 7 bases. The CDR3 runs 18 residues. Unmatched junction bases numbered 14, after V lost 5 bases and J lost 4 bases. CDR1 and CDR2 (germline): SGHTA, FQGTGA. For the CDR3, the DNA is TGTGCCAGCAGCCGAGGGGTAGGGGGCGCCTCAGGGGCCAACGTCCTGACTTTC. Translation: CASSRGVGGASGANVLTF.

This chain uses TRBV7-2 with TRBJ2-2; 8 bases agree with TRBD2. This CDR3 comprises 16 residues. Germline V gene sequence: CDR1 SGHTA, CDR2 FQGNSA. The V gene end was trimmed by 5 bases and the J gene end by 2 bases; junction bases not matched to a gene: 7. For the CDR3, the DNA is TGTGCCAGCAGCCGCCACAGCGGGAGTAACACCGGGGAGCTGTTTTTT. It is translated as CASSRHSGSNTGELFF.

A note on this clone: This specimen includes other DNA sequences encoding the same CDR3. The V and J genes are TRBV30 and TRBJ1-3, with D hard to call. The V and J ends lost 2 bases and 2 bases respectively, with 1 base between them. The CDR3 has 11 residues. Germline V gives CDR1 GTSNPN, CDR2 SVGIG (reference sequence). CDR3 region: CAWSPGNTIYF. The CDR3 DNA reads TGTGCCTGGAGTCCTGGAAACACCATATATTTT.

This chain connects TRBV28 to TRBJ1-2; D not resolved. The CDR3 consists of 14 residues. The ends were cut back, 2 bases at V and 7 bases at J, with 14 bases in the middle. The germline gives CDR1 MDHEN, CDR2 SYDVKM. This CDR3 is CASSLIRGSGGYTF. In DNA, the CDR3 is TGTGCCAGCAGTTTAATCAGAGGGAGTGGTGGCTACACCTTC.

The chain links TRBV5-1 to TRBJ1-5; D is perhaps TRBD1 (6 bases). The CDR3 is 17 amino acids. The V end was cut by 0 bases, the J end by 6 bases, with 19 bases between. The germline CDR1 and CDR2 sequences are SGHRS and YFSETQ. CDR3 sequence (DNA): TGCGCCAGCAGCTTGGACCCTACAGGGTACGGGGGTCAGCCCCAGCATTTT. The encoded protein is CASSLDPTGYGGQPQHF.

In nucleotides, the CDR3 is TGCGCCAGCAGTGTTATGGGGACCTACGAGCAGTACTTC. It translates to CASSVMGTYEQYF. The V gene is TRBV10-1, the J gene TRBJ2-7; no clear D gene. The CDR3 extends over 13 amino acids. CDR1 and CDR2 from the germline V gene are WNHNN and SYGVQD (reference sequence). Trimming left V 4 bases short and J 2 bases short, with 9 bases between.

This clone was found a few times. The CDR3 is CASFETARDTEAFF. The CDR3 DNA sequence: TGTGCCAGTTTTGAGACAGCGAGGGACACTGAAGCTTTCTTT. The J gene is TRBJ1-1, the V gene TRBV19; D perhaps matches TRBD1 (5 bases). Germline V gene sequence: CDR1 LNHDA, CDR2 SQIVND (reference sequence). The CDR3 has 14 residues. Between the trimmed V and J ends, which lost 8 bases and 3 bases, there was a span of 16 bases.

The chain uses TRBV18 and TRBJ1-4; no reliable D call. V lost 2 bases and J 6 bases, leaving 16 bases between the germline ends. Germline CDR1 KGHSH, CDR2 LQKENI. The CDR3 has 16 residues. This CDR3 reads CASSPVVRDSDEKLFF. Written as DNA, the CDR3 is TGTGCCAGCTCACCAGTAGTTAGGGATTCGGATGAAAAACTGTTTTTT.

In regard to this clone: The same CDR3 can be traced to other DNA sequences in this sample. This chain connects TRBV5-1 to TRBJ2-5; TRBD1 matches at 7 bases. Germline trimming cut 2 bases from V and 2 bases from J; bases unmatched to any gene: 3. The CDR3 extends over 14 amino acids. The germline V gene has CDR1 SGHRS and CDR2 YFSETQ. The CDR3 coding sequence is TGCGCCAGCAGCTTAGGGACAGTTCAAGAGACCCAGTACTTC. It yields the protein CASSLGTVQETQYF.

V gene TRBV28 combines with J gene TRBJ2-7; D might be TRBD2 (6 bases). This CDR3 contains 15 residues. V lost 3 bases and J lost 7, with 19 bases in between. The germline V gene encodes CDR1 MDHEN and CDR2 SYDVKM. The chain's CDR3 is CASSFLPGVRGEQYF. The CDR3 DNA reads as TGTGCCAGCAGTTTCCTTCCGGGAGTTCGGGGGGAGCAGTACTTC.

The chain couples TRBV6-5 to TRBJ1-6; tentative D call: TRBD1 (5 bases). Germline loops: CDR1 MNHEY, CDR2 SVGAGI. Trimming removed 5 bases at V and 13 bases at J, with 18 bases between. The length of the CDR3 is 14 residues. CDR3 residues: CASSTSPRDLPLHF. The CDR3 coding sequence is TGTGCCAGCAGTACCAGCCCCAGGGATTTGCCCCTCCACTTT.

About this clone itself: Other DNA sequences of this sample code for an identical CDR3. The chain links TRBV18 to TRBJ2-2; unclear D gene. The CDR3 is made up of 14 amino acids. Germline V lookup: CDR1 KGHSH, CDR2 LQKENI. Trimming left V 0 bases short and J 4 bases short, with 6 bases between. CDR3 residues: CASSPPSVTGELFF. The CDR3 region has the DNA TGTGCCAGCTCACCACCTTCAGTCACCGGGGAGCTGTTTTTT.

V usage is TRBV5-1 and J usage is TRBJ1-5, with TRBD1 identical over 7 bases. Germline CDR1 is SGHRS and CDR2 is YFSETQ. V was pared by 5 bases and J by 4 bases, with 9 bases of the junction left unmatched. The CDR3 sequence is 15 residues long. For the CDR3, the DNA is TGCGCCAGCAGGGGCGGGACAGAACCAAATCAGCCCCAGCATTTT. Residues: CASRGGTEPNQPQHF.

The genes are TRBV7-8 and TRBJ2-5; TRBD2 matches 11 bases. CDR1 and CDR2 from the germline V gene are SGHVS and FQNEAQ. The CDR3 loop spans 17 amino acids. With V trimmed by 5 bases and J by 5 bases, 13 bases remained unmatched. The CDR3 loop is CASSLGSTSGSSETQYF. The DNA of the CDR3 is TGTGCCAGCAGCCTAGGGTCCACTAGCGGGAGTAGTGAGACCCAGTACTTC.

This clone was seen once. The V and J genes are TRBV6-6 and TRBJ1-1; D perhaps matches TRBD1 (6 bases). The ends were cut back, 6 bases at V and 0 bases at J, with 14 bases in the middle. Germline assignment: CDR1 MNHNY and CDR2 SVGAGI (reference sequence). The CDR3 runs 15 residues. Here the CDR3 DNA reads TGTGCCAGCAGGGGCCGGGGGCGCGTGAACACTGAAGCTTTCTTT. Its protein product is CASRGRGRVNTEAFF.

The chain carries TRBV2 and TRBJ1-5; no definite D call. The CDR3 is 15 amino acids. V lost 6 bases, J lost 4 bases, and 16 bases lay in between. Looked up from germline, CDR1 is SNHLY and CDR2 is FYNNEI. The CDR3 loop reads CASRARTDGNQPQHF. CDR3 bases: TGTGCCAGCAGAGCTCGGACGGACGGAAATCAGCCCCAGCATTTT.

This chain links TRBV15 with TRBJ2-3; no reliable D call. CDR1 and CDR2 (germline): LNHNV, YYDKDF (reference sequence). CDR3 size: 16 residues. V was pared by 1 base and J by 1 base, with 12 bases between. CDR3 nucleotide sequence: TGTGCCACCAGCAGAGGGATGAGTGGGGGCACAGATACGCAGTATTTT. This gives the protein CATSRGMSGGTDTQYF. Variable domain in full (rest from reference TRBV15 and TRBJ2-3): DAMVIQNPRYQVTQFGKPVTLSCSQTLNHNVMYWYQQKSSQAPKLLFHYYDKDFNNEADTPDNFQSRRPNTSFCFLDIRSPGLGDTAMYLCATSRGMSGGTDTQYFGPGTRLTVL.

The V and J genes are TRBV11-2 and TRBJ1-4; 8 bases align to TRBD1. Germline V lookup: CDR1 SGHAT, CDR2 FQNNGV. Trimming removed 4 bases from V and 10 bases from J; junction bases left unmatched: 11. The CDR3 contains 15 residues. CDR3 loop: CASSYLTGEGGKLFF. CDR3 nucleotide sequence: TGTGCCAGCAGCTACTTGACAGGGGAGGGAGGAAAACTGTTTTTT.

CDR3 nucleotide sequence: TGTGCCAGCCCTATTGGGGTCTCCTACGAGCAGTACTTC. It encodes CASPIGVSYEQYF. The rearrangement links TRBV7-3 to TRBJ2-7; D remains ambiguous. Looked up from germline, CDR1 is SGHTA and CDR2 is FQGTGA. The CDR3 covers 13 residues. Trimming removed 8 bases from V and 0 bases from J, with 11 bases in between.

The chain recombines TRBV28 with TRBJ2-3; D gene unclear. Looked up from germline, CDR1 is MDHEN and CDR2 is SYDVKM. The V and J ends lost 10 bases and 6 bases respectively, with 17 bases between them. CDR3 length equals 13 residues. CDR3 region: CATGNWVLDTQYF. The CDR3 region has the DNA TGTGCCACCGGCAACTGGGTGTTGGATACGCAGTATTTT.

V gene TRBV2 combines with J gene TRBJ1-4; D is perhaps TRBD1 (5 bases). Germline V gene sequence: CDR1 SNHLY, CDR2 FYNNEI. This CDR3 spans 14 amino acids. Trimming shortened V by 4 bases and J by 5 bases, and 11 bases separated the two germline ends. The CDR3 nucleotides read TGTGCCAGCAGTGTTGACAGATACAATGAAAAACTGTTTTTT. Protein sequence: CASSVDRYNEKLFF.

This sequence joins TRBV28 and TRBJ1-2; D is unclear. The CDR3 has 17 residues. Germline CDR1 MDHEN, CDR2 SYDVKM. V lost 3 bases and J 4 bases, leaving 21 bases between the germline ends. DNA for the CDR3: TGTGCCAGCAGTTTGATGGCATCCGGACCCCCTTCCTATGGCTACACCTTC. This sequence encodes CASSLMASGPPSYGYTF.

The chain carries TRBV11-2 and TRBJ2-1; 13 bases match TRBD2. Germline CDR1 reads SGHAT; CDR2 reads FQNNGV. This CDR3 has 16 residues. After removal of 6 bases from V and 9 bases from J, the junction contained 11 bases not matched to a gene. CDR3 DNA sequence: TGTGCCAGCAGAGGACTAGCGGGAGTTCTTTTTGGTGAGCAGTTCTTC. Residues: CASRGLAGVLFGEQFF.

V gene TRBV7-9 combines with J gene TRBJ2-5; D is unresolved. Germline loops: CDR1 SEHNR, CDR2 FQNEAQ (reference sequence). Deletions cut 4 bases from V and 3 bases from J, with 3 bases between. The CDR3 is 11 amino acids. The CDR3 loop is CASSYEETQYF. CDR3 DNA: TGTGCCAGCAGCTATGAAGAGACCCAGTACTTC.